This TCR beta chain was sequenced for a study of blood T cell repertoires in COVID-19. Sequencing used immunoSEQ multiplex PCR; TCRdb keeps in-frame clones, though not all of them. The table has about 180,000 clones, 86% seen once; the top ten hold roughly 2.9%. The CDR3 length is 16 residues. The germline V gene has CDR1 LNHDA and CDR2 SQIVND (reference sequence). J gave up 5 bases and V 2 bases, and 10 bases lay outside the gene matches. The material sequenced was peripheral blood. V usage is TRBV19 and J usage is TRBJ1-1; 8 nucleotides agree with TRBD1. The TCR comes from a woman younger than 45 with active or convalescent COVID-19. CDR3 in amino acids: CASSIIQGAKGTEAFF. CDR3 coding DNA: TGTGCCAGTAGTATAATCCAGGGGGCTAAGGGGACTGAAGCTTTCTTT.